This is a list of T cell receptor beta chains from one sample in a study of neurological immune-mediated disorders. Via MiXCR, TCRdb re-called the 5' RACE reads, giving one row per CDR3 protein. The table has under 45,000 distinct CDR3 sequences, roughly 2.5% seen once. What was sequenced was PBMCs. Receptor source: a man over 45 with multiple sclerosis. The CDR3 runs from the conserved cysteine through the conserved F or W. The order of the fields is D gene, clone size, V gene, J gene, CDR3 DNA, CDR3 protein. The D gene is left open where the match is weak. Size is stated for part of the rows, as once, few or many counts, or as a class when the clone is expanded.

>TRBD1|many|TRBV7-2|TRBJ2-3
TGTGCCAGCAGCCACCCAGGGGGCACGCAGTATTTT
CASSHPGGTQYF
>-|-|TRBV7-7|TRBJ1-5
TGTGCCAGCAGCCCCCTCTACAGGGTTCGGAATCAGCCCCAGCATTTT
CASSPLYRVRNQPQHF
>-|many|TRBV5-1|TRBJ2-3
TGCGCCAGCAGCTCTGGGGCATCTGCGGGGGATACGCAGTATTTT
CASSSGASAGDTQYF
>-|many|TRBV11-3|TRBJ1-1
TGTGCCAGCAGCCCCGACCGGGCTACAGCCCGCACTGAAGCTTTCTTT
CASSPDRATARTEAFF
>TRBD2|many|TRBV2|TRBJ2-2
TGTGCCAGCACCCGGGCTAGCGGATTCTCGAACACCGGGGAGCTGTTTTTT
CASTRASGFSNTGELFF
>-|once|TRBV15|TRBJ2-2
TGTGCCACCAGCAGAGAAATGGCCACCGGGGAGCTGTTTTTT
CATSREMATGELFF
>-|many|TRBV5-1|TRBJ1-2
TGCGCCAGCAGCGACGGCTACAGTAACTATGGCTACACCTTC
CASSDGYSNYGYTF
>-|many|TRBV7-2|TRBJ2-3
TGTGCCAGCAGCAAAGCTGGTGGGAGCCAAGGGGATACGCAGTATTTT
CASSKAGGSQGDTQYF
>-|many|TRBV5-6|TRBJ1-1
TGTGCCAGCAGCTCCGTGCTAGGGGGAAACACTGAAGCTTTCTTT
CASSSVLGGNTEAFF
>TRBD2|many|TRBV6-5|TRBJ2-1
TGTGCCAGCATATTAGCGGGGGCTGGGGGGGAGCAGTTCTTC
CASILAGAGGEQFF
>-|many|TRBV5-1|TRBJ2-5
TGCGCCAGCAGCTTCTCTTTGGGGCAAGTCCCGACCCAGTACTTC
CASSFSLGQVPTQYF